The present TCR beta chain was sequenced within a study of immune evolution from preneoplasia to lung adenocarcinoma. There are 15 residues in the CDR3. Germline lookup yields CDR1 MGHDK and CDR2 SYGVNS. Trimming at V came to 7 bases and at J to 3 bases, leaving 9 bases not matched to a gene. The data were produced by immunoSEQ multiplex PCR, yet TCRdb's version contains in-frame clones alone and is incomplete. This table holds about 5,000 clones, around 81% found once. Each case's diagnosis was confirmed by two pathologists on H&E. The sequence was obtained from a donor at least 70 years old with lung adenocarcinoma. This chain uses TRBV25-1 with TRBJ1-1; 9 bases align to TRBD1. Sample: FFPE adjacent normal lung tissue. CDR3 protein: CASNDRDREDTEAFF. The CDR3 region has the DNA TGTGCCAGCAATGACAGGGACAGGGAGGACACTGAAGCTTTCTTT.